The 31 T cell receptor beta chains given below trace back to one sample, sequenced in a study of vaccination effects on CD4 cells after COVID-19. Their antigen targets remain unknown. Clones were sequenced by immunoSEQ multiplex PCR, and TCRdb holds only the in-frame ones, with some missing. The sample yields tens of thousands of clones, around 69% seen once. When around ten days of culture had elapsed, CD4+ T cells were isolated. Participants were vaccinated with two doses of either the BNT162b2 or mRNA-1273 vaccine. This material consisted of CD4+ T cells from PBMCs cultured without peptide, taken after COVID-19 vaccination. Source of these receptors: a human donor who received a COVID-19 vaccine.

The genes are TRBV5-1 and TRBJ2-5, with D perhaps TRBD1 (6 bases). Germline loops: CDR1 SGHRS, CDR2 YFSETQ. V was pared by 4 bases and J by 4 bases, with 11 bases between. This CDR3 has 13 amino acids. The CDR3 nucleotides read TGCGCCAGCAGCAGGACAGTTGGAGAGACCCAGTACTTC. Its translation is CASSRTVGETQYF.

The V gene is TRBV3-1 (or the pseudogene TRBV3-2), the J gene TRBJ2-7; 9 bases map to TRBD1. The V segment lost 1 base and the J segment 5 bases; nucleotides outside the gene matches: 6. The germline V gene has CDR1 LGHDT and CDR2 YNNKEL (reference sequence). CDR3 length equals 15 residues. The chain's CDR3 is CASSQGYGTGHEQYV. Here the CDR3 DNA reads TGTGCCAGCAGCCAAGGGTATGGGACAGGGCACGAGCAGTACGTC.

The chain joins TRBV5-1 to TRBJ2-5, with a weak D call TRBD1 (6 bases). The ends were cut back, 1 base at V and 3 bases at J, with 22 bases in the middle. Germline CDR1 is SGHRS and CDR2 is YFSETQ. This CDR3 spans 18 amino acids. The CDR3 spells CASSLTVLGPGAKETQYF. The CDR3 DNA is TGCGCCAGCAGCTTGACGGTGCTGGGTCCAGGGGCAAAAGAGACCCAGTACTTC.

This chain uses TRBV7-9 with TRBJ2-5, with 9 positions matching TRBD2. V trimming: 5 bases; J trimming: 5 bases; junction bases outside the gene matches: 12. The germline V gene encodes CDR1 SEHNR and CDR2 FQNEAQ (reference sequence). The CDR3 consists of 16 residues. In DNA form, the CDR3 reads TGTGCCAGCAGCCCTGGAGTAGCGGGGGAAAATGAGACCCAGTACTTC. Translating it yields CASSPGVAGENETQYF.

The chain is built from TRBV4-2 and TRBJ2-3; D perhaps matches TRBD1 (6 bases). V gave up 0 bases and J gave up 7 bases, with 11 bases separating them. Looked up from germline, CDR1 is LGHNA and CDR2 is YNFKEQ. CDR3 length: 14 amino acids. The CDR3 DNA is TGTGCCAGCAGCCAAGATACAGGGCTCTATACGCAGTATTTT. This gives the protein CASSQDTGLYTQYF.

This clone has a handful of counts. The chain joins TRBV5-1 to TRBJ1-6; 10 bases line up with TRBD1. Germline V gene data show CDR1 as SGHRS and CDR2 as YFSETQ. V trimming: 2 bases; J trimming: 8 bases; junction bases outside the gene matches: 4. The CDR3 consists of 15 residues. CDR3: CASSFGDRGYSPLHF. The CDR3 DNA is TGCGCCAGCAGCTTTGGGGACAGGGGATATTCACCCCTCCACTTT.

This sequence joins TRBV6-5 and TRBJ1-1, with D perhaps matching TRBD1 (6 bases). The CDR3 loop spans 14 amino acids. The V gene lost 2 bases and the J gene lost 4 bases, with 11 bases spanning the gap. CDR1 and CDR2 from the germline V gene are MNHEY and SVGAGI. The CDR3 spells CASSYTGRTTEAFF. Here the CDR3 DNA reads TGTGCCAGCAGTTACACAGGGAGGACCACTGAAGCTTTCTTT.

A few counts support this clone. V usage is TRBV28 and J usage is TRBJ1-4; D unclear. The CDR3 runs to 15 residues. Germline V gene data show CDR1 as MDHEN and CDR2 as SYDVKM. Trimming left V 2 bases short and J 0 bases short, with 7 bases between. Written as DNA, the CDR3 is TGTGCCAGCAGTTTAGACGGATCAACTAATGAAAAACTGTTTTTT. Its translation is CASSLDGSTNEKLFF.

V gene TRBV6-2 or TRBV6-3 combines with J gene TRBJ2-1; maybe TRBD2 (6 bases). The V and J ends lost 5 bases and 0 bases respectively, with 11 bases between them. The CDR3 consists of 15 residues. The germline gives CDR1 MNHEY, CDR2 SVGEGT. As DNA, the CDR3 is TGTGCCAGCAGTGGGATGGGGGGCTCCTACAATGAGCAGTTCTTC. This gives the protein CASSGMGGSYNEQFF.

The CDR3 coding sequence is TGCGCCAGCAGCCAAGAAGGCAGGGGGCACTCTGGGGCCAACGTCCTGACTTTC. It translates to CASSQEGRGHSGANVLTF. This chain links TRBV4-1 with TRBJ2-6, with TRBD1 identical over 8 bases. From germline, CDR1 is MGHRA and CDR2 YSYEKL. The ends lost 0 bases at V and 0 bases at J; junction bases unmatched: 4. CDR3 length: 18 amino acids.

The DNA of the CDR3 is TGCGCCAGCAGCTCCGGACTAGCGGGGGGCCTTTGGGGCACCGGGGAGCTGTTTTTT. The encoded protein is CASSSGLAGGLWGTGELFF. This chain connects TRBV5-1 to TRBJ2-2; 14 positions match TRBD2. The CDR3 consists of 19 residues. Losses at the gene ends were 3 bases for V and 4 bases for J; bases not matched to a gene: 11. Germline CDR1 reads SGHRS; CDR2 reads YFSETQ.

The genes are TRBV19 and TRBJ2-2; 11 bases fit TRBD2. Unmatched junction bases numbered 4, after V lost 8 bases and J lost 8 bases. CDR3 length: 13 amino acids. The germline V gene encodes CDR1 LNHDA and CDR2 SQIVND (reference sequence). The DNA for the CDR3 is TGTGCCAGTGGGACTAGCGGTCAGGGGGAGCTGTTTTTT. It is translated as CASGTSGQGELFF.

This clone was detected a few times. The chain couples TRBV2 to TRBJ1-5; D is undetermined. This CDR3 is built from 13 residues. The germline gives CDR1 SNHLY, CDR2 FYNNEI. Between the trimmed V and J ends, which lost 7 bases and 1 base, there was a span of 8 bases. CDR3 sequence: CASNEQSNQPQHF. CDR3 nucleotide sequence: TGTGCCAGCAATGAGCAGAGCAATCAGCCCCAGCATTTT.

The chain joins TRBV4-1 to TRBJ2-3; 14 bases match TRBD2. This CDR3 contains 16 residues. Germline values: CDR1 MGHRA, CDR2 YSYEKL. The V and J ends lost 10 bases and 0 bases, in that order; junction bases with no gene match: 6. As DNA, the CDR3 is TGCGCCACCCGACTAGCGGGGGGGCCTAGCACAGATACGCAGTATTTT. Translating it yields CATRLAGGPSTDTQYF.

CDR3 nucleotides: TGTGCCAGCAGCCTGGACAGGGGCTGGGGAAAACTGTTTTTT. This sequence encodes CASSLDRGWGKLFF. The chain employs TRBV7-8 and TRBJ1-4; 9 positions agree with TRBD1. Germline V gives CDR1 SGHVS, CDR2 FQNEAQ. The V segment lost 5 bases and the J segment 10 bases; nucleotides outside the gene matches: 8. This CDR3 spans 14 amino acids.

This clone was observed once. This chain links TRBV11-3 with TRBJ2-1; D is ambiguous. This CDR3 comprises 15 residues. Germline CDR1 reads SGHNT; CDR2 reads YENEEA. The germline V and J ends were trimmed by 5 bases and 0 bases, with 11 bases remaining between them. The CDR3 is CASSDRVSSYNEQFF. For the CDR3, the DNA is TGTGCCAGCAGCGATCGAGTGAGCTCCTACAATGAGCAGTTCTTC.

This chain connects TRBV7-9 to TRBJ2-2; TRBD1 is a possible D gene (6 bases). There are 16 residues in the CDR3. V was pared by 5 bases and J by 1 base, with 14 bases between. Germline V gives CDR1 SEHNR, CDR2 FQNEAQ (reference sequence). This CDR3 reads CASSLQGSGNTGELFF. The CDR3 nucleotides read TGTGCCAGCAGCCTACAGGGTTCGGGGAACACCGGGGAGCTGTTTTTT.

This clone was seen a handful of times. The chain couples TRBV7-2 to TRBJ2-3; D remains unclear. The ends were cut back, 5 bases at V and 4 bases at J, with 13 bases in the middle. Germline V gene lookup returns CDR1 SGHTA and CDR2 FQGNSA. CDR3 size: 14 residues. The CDR3 DNA sequence: TGTGCCAGCAGCCCCTCGCGGAGTGCAGATACGCAGTATTTT. Translating it yields CASSPSRSADTQYF.

This rearrangement joins TRBV4-1 to TRBJ2-5; D is uncertain. Germline CDR1 MGHRA, CDR2 YSYEKL. The CDR3 consists of 14 residues. V was shortened by 7 bases and J by 2 bases, with 14 bases between the two germline ends. The CDR3, as DNA: TGCGCCAGCAACCCGCGTTTAGGTCAAGAGACCCAGTACTTC. Its translation is CASNPRLGQETQYF.

The chain employs TRBV30 and TRBJ2-3; D possibly corresponds to TRBD2 (7 bases). Germline-derived CDR1 and CDR2 are GTSNPN and SVGIG (reference sequence). V was pared by 0 bases and J by 0 bases, with 10 bases between. The length of the CDR3 is 15 residues. This chain's CDR3 is CAWSVGGGSTDTQYF. The CDR3 DNA reads TGTGCCTGGAGTGTAGGGGGGGGAAGCACAGATACGCAGTATTTT.

This chain links TRBV7-3 with TRBJ2-3; 8 nucleotides line up with TRBD1. The ends lost 3 bases at V and 0 bases at J; junction bases unmatched: 5. Germline-derived CDR1 and CDR2 are SGHTA and FQGTGA. The CDR3 is 16 residues long. CDR3 DNA sequence: TGTGCCAGCAGCTTCGACAGGGGCTCTAGCACAGATACGCAGTATTTT. Its protein product is CASSFDRGSSTDTQYF. Full variable domain (remainder filled in from reference TRBV7-3 and TRBJ2-3): GAGVSQTPSNKVTEKGKYVELRCDPISGHTALYWYRQSLGQGPEFLIYFQGTGAADDSGLPNDRFFAVRPEGSVSTLKIQRTERGDSAVYLCASSFDRGSSTDTQYFGPGTRLTVL.

This clone was picked up a small number of times. The V and J genes are TRBV12-2 and TRBJ1-5. TRBV12-2 is an annotated pseudogene. The CDR3 extends over 15 amino acids. CDR3 sequence reads: CASRPDRGPNQPQHF. CDR3 DNA sequence: TGTGCAAGTCGGCCAGACAGAGGGCCCAATCAGCCCCAGCATTTT.

The chain uses TRBV12-3 or TRBV12-4 and TRBJ2-5; D is uncertain. V dropped 3 bases and J dropped 4 bases, with 9 bases sitting between them. CDR3 length: 13 residues. CDR3 sequence (DNA): TGTGCCAGCAGTTTCGAGGTGGGAGAGACCCAGTACTTC. Translated: CASSFEVGETQYF.

The chain couples TRBV18 to TRBJ1-3; D gene unclear. Trimming stripped 6 bases from V and 0 bases from J, with 9 bases between. Germline loops: CDR1 KGHSH, CDR2 LQKENI. CDR3 length: 14 residues. CDR3 protein: CASSPTNSGNTIYF. The CDR3, as DNA: TGTGCCAGCTCTCCCACTAACTCTGGAAACACCATATATTTT.

The CDR3 loop is CASSYRTSVSNEQFF. The CDR3 coding sequence is TGTGCCAGCAGTTATAGGACTAGCGTCAGCAATGAGCAGTTCTTC. This rearrangement joins TRBV6-6 to TRBJ2-1; 9 bases fit TRBD2. After removal of 3 bases from V and 6 bases from J, the junction contained 6 bases not matched to a gene. The CDR3 has 15 amino acids. Germline V lookup: CDR1 MNHNY, CDR2 SVGAGI (reference sequence).

The V call is TRBV5-1, the J call TRBJ1-3; D remains unclear. CDR3 length: 14 residues. Trimming removed 0 bases at V and 0 bases at J, with 4 bases between. Germline V lookup: CDR1 SGHRS, CDR2 YFSETQ. The CDR3 region has the DNA TGCGCCAGCAGCTTGGGTGGCTCTGGAAACACCATATATTTT. This sequence encodes CASSLGGSGNTIYF. The full variable domain, its missing parts supplied by reference TRBV5-1 and TRBJ1-3, is KAGVTQTPRYLIKTRGQQVTLSCSPISGHRSVSWYQQTPGQGLQFLFEYFSETQRNKGNFPGRFSGRQFSNSRSEMNVSTLELGDSALYLCASSLGGSGNTIYFGEGSWLTVV.

The chain employs TRBV11-2 and TRBJ2-1; 11 bases map to TRBD2. Germline loops: CDR1 SGHAT, CDR2 FQNNGV. J gave up 9 bases and V 3 bases, and 7 bases lay outside the gene matches. This CDR3 contains 15 residues. The CDR3 region is CASSFLAGGQTEQFF. The CDR3 nucleotides are TGTGCCAGCAGCTTTTTAGCGGGGGGGCAGACTGAGCAGTTCTTC.

The CDR3 DNA sequence: TGTGCCAGCAGCCTGGACGGCGATGGCTACACCTTC. Its translation: CASSLDGDGYTF. This chain joins TRBV5-4 and TRBJ1-2, with D hard to call. This CDR3 has 12 amino acids. V was pared by 4 bases and J by 6 bases, with 10 bases between. Looked up from germline, CDR1 is SGHNT and CDR2 is YYREEE (reference sequence).

Comment on this clone: Sequence at one end of the junction differs from germline and may be a read error. The rearrangement uses TRBV28 and TRBJ1-1, with 9 bases matching TRBD1. In germline, CDR1 is MDHEN, CDR2 SYDVKM. The CDR3 has 15 amino acids. CDR3 DNA: TGTGCCAGCAGATACCCCGGGACAGGGAACGCTGAAGCTTTCTTT. It specifies CASRYPGTGNAEAFF.

The V and J genes are TRBV18 and TRBJ1-4; D ambiguous. Trimming stripped 4 bases from V and 6 bases from J, with 9 bases between. Germline CDR1 reads KGHSH; CDR2 reads LQKENI. This CDR3 comprises 13 residues. CDR3 sequence reads: CASSRAVDEKLFF. CDR3 DNA: TGTGCCAGCTCACGCGCAGTGGATGAAAAACTGTTTTTT. The whole variable domain, filled in from reference TRBV18 and TRBJ1-4, reads NAGVMQNPRHLVRRRGQEARLRCSPMKGHSHVYWYRQLPEEGLKFMVYLQKENIIDESGMPKERFSAEFPKEGPSILRIQQVVRGDSAAYFCASSRAVDEKLFFGSGTQLSVL.

The chain carries TRBV6-6 and TRBJ1-1; D is unclear. The germline CDR1 and CDR2 sequences are MNHNY and SVGAGI (reference sequence). CDR3 length: 14 residues. The ends were cut back, 3 bases at V and 3 bases at J, with 11 bases in the middle. As DNA, the CDR3 is TGTGCCAGCAGTTATCCTCGGGATGACACTGAAGCTTTCTTT. This gives the protein CASSYPRDDTEAFF.